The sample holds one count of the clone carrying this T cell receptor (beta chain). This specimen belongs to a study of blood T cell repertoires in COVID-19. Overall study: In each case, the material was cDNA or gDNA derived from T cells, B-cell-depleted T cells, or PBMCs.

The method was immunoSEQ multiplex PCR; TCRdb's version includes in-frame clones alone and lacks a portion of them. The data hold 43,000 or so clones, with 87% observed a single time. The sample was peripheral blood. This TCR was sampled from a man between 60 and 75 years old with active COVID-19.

CDR3 coding DNA: TGTGCCACTCCTGGGACTAGCGGGGAAAATACGCAGTATTTT. It specifies CATPGTSGENTQYF. The chain combines TRBV6-5 with TRBJ2-3; 13 bases map to TRBD2. V gave up 10 bases and J gave up 7 bases; unmatched junction bases: 8. This CDR3 has 14 amino acids. CDR1 is MNHEY and CDR2 is SVGAGI in the germline V gene.